This TCR beta chain stems from a study of blood T cell repertoires in COVID-19. The overall study: Whether acute or convalescent, the COVID-19 samples came from the United States, Italy and Spain.

The CDR3 is made up of 16 amino acids. The germline gives CDR1 KGHSH, CDR2 LQKENI. V was cut by 2 bases and J by 7 bases, with 17 bases left in between. Per the original data handling: Amplification with reference gene primers provided the estimates of nucleated cell counts. Sequencing used immunoSEQ multiplex PCR; TCRdb keeps in-frame clones, though not all of them. The V and J calls and the clone size are those of that table, but D and trimming were determined from the DNA. The sample holds about 76,000 clones, about 86% seen once. The sequencing input was peripheral blood. The receptor was derived from a human donor in a cohort sampled during active COVID-19. The chain is built from TRBV18 and TRBJ1-4, with D unresolved. CDR3 nucleotide sequence: TGTGCCAGCTCACCAGCGGTCTCTATACCTGTTGAAAAACTGTTTTTT. It specifies CASSPAVSIPVEKLFF. Variable domain in full (rest from reference TRBV18 and TRBJ1-4): NAGVMQNPRHLVRRRGQEARLRCSPMKGHSHVYWYRQLPEEGLKFMVYLQKENIIDESGMPKERFSAEFPKEGPSILRIQQVVRGDSAAYFCASSPAVSIPVEKLFFGSGTQLSVL.